One and the same sample provided the 30 T cell receptor beta chains below, sequenced in a study of blood T cell repertoires in COVID-19. TCRdb's copy holds only in-frame clones and misses some; the assay was immunoSEQ multiplex PCR. The profile shows around 200,000 clones, roughly 80% of them singletons. Input material: peripheral blood. These receptors all come from a middle-aged man who had recovered from COVID-19.

This chain joins TRBV5-4 and TRBJ2-3; 13 positions match TRBD2. With V trimmed by 3 bases and J by 4 bases, 5 bases remained unmatched. Germline V gene lookup returns CDR1 SGHNT and CDR2 YYREEE (reference sequence). The CDR3 sequence is 16 residues long. The CDR3 sequence: CASSSWTSGSPDTQYF. The CDR3, as DNA: TGTGCCAGCAGCTCATGGACTAGCGGGAGCCCAGATACGCAGTATTTT.

The V gene is TRBV7-3, the J gene TRBJ2-2, with D unclear. V lost 1 base and J 2 bases, leaving 5 bases between the germline ends. Looked up from germline, CDR1 is SGHTA and CDR2 is FQGTGA. The CDR3 sequence is 14 residues long. The CDR3 spells CASSLSPNTGELFF. As DNA, the CDR3 is TGTGCCAGCAGCTTAAGTCCAAACACCGGGGAGCTGTTTTTT.

This clone was seen once. The V call is TRBV28, the J call TRBJ2-5; 10 bases are shared with TRBD2. V lost 5 bases and J lost 4; bases outside the gene matches: 7. The CDR3 covers 15 residues. Germline V gene lookup returns CDR1 MDHEN and CDR2 SYDVKM. The CDR3 sequence: CASSPPSGSRETQYF. The CDR3 DNA follows: TGTGCCAGCAGTCCCCCTAGCGGGAGTAGAGAGACCCAGTACTTC.

The chain joins TRBV6-6 to TRBJ2-7; D perhaps matches TRBD2 (6 bases). The CDR3 runs 11 residues. Per the germline V gene, CDR1 is MNHNY and CDR2 is SVGAGI (reference sequence). V lost 6 bases to trimming and J lost 6 bases, with 9 bases between them. CDR3 sequence reads: CASSGRGEQYF. CDR3 coding DNA: TGTGCCAGCAGCGGGAGAGGCGAGCAGTACTTC.

The V gene is TRBV6-5, the J gene TRBJ2-1; a possible D gene is TRBD2 (5 bases). The V gene's germline CDR1 is MNHEY and CDR2 SVGAGI. V was clipped by 8 bases and J by 11 bases, with 13 bases between them. The CDR3 has 11 residues. The CDR3 spells CASAGNDKQFF. CDR3 DNA: TGTGCCAGCGCCGGGAACGATAAGCAGTTCTTC.

The chain combines TRBV11-1 with TRBJ1-1; TRBD1 is a possible D gene (5 bases). The CDR3 runs 14 residues. V lost 4 bases and J 5 bases, leaving 14 bases between the germline ends. From germline, CDR1 is SGHAT and CDR2 FQDESV (reference sequence). DNA for the CDR3: TGTGCCAGCAGCTCCTTCTGGGGGGAGACTGAAGCTTTCTTT. Translated, it gives CASSSFWGETEAFF.

The chain is built from TRBV27 and TRBJ2-7; 10 bases line up with TRBD1. Germline CDR1 and CDR2: MNHEY and SMNVEV (reference sequence). The CDR3 extends over 14 amino acids. J gave up 3 bases and V 8 bases, and 7 bases lay outside the gene matches. The CDR3 sequence: CASGQTGGNYEQYF. CDR3 DNA sequence: TGTGCCAGCGGTCAGACAGGGGGCAACTACGAGCAGTACTTC.

This clone was picked up many times. V gene TRBV23-1 combines with J gene TRBJ2-7; D possibly corresponds to TRBD1 (5 bases). TRBV23-1 is recorded as an ORF, its role being uncertain. The CDR3 length is 13 residues. V lost 2 bases and J lost 3, with 8 bases in between. The CDR3 loop reads CASSQLDSYEQYF. The CDR3 DNA reads as TGCGCCAGCAGTCAACTAGACAGCTACGAGCAGTACTTC.

V gene TRBV30 combines with J gene TRBJ2-7; D gene unclear. Germline V gives CDR1 GTSNPN, CDR2 SVGIG (reference sequence). V was trimmed by 1 base and J by 2 bases, leaving 9 bases between them. The CDR3 covers 13 residues. DNA of the CDR3: TGTGCCTGGAGTGCGACTTCGGCCTACGAGCAGTACTTC. The encoded protein is CAWSATSAYEQYF.

This chain joins TRBV5-4 and TRBJ2-1; 10 nucleotides line up with TRBD2. V shed 5 bases, J shed 8 bases, and the junction held 16 bases outside the gene matches. Per germline, CDR1 SGHNT and CDR2 YYREEE (reference sequence). CDR3 size: 17 residues. CDR3: CASSHGWLAGVRHEQFF. The CDR3 nucleotides are TGTGCCAGCAGTCATGGGTGGCTAGCGGGAGTTAGGCATGAGCAGTTCTTC.

The chain joins TRBV12-3 or TRBV12-4 to TRBJ1-2, with no clear D. The CDR3 covers 12 residues. Trimming pared 8 bases from V and 6 bases from J, leaving 13 bases between. CDR3 sequence reads: CASRAGLDGYTF. CDR3 bases: TGTGCCAGCCGGGCGGGATTGGATGGCTACACCTTC.

This sequence joins TRBV6-6 and TRBJ2-7, with 8 positions matching TRBD1. Germline CDR1 is MNHNY and CDR2 is SVGAGI (reference sequence). Germline trimming cut 2 bases from V and 6 bases from J; bases unmatched to any gene: 6. The CDR3 has 14 residues. For the CDR3, the DNA is TGTGCCAGCAGTTACAAAGGGACAGGTGGCGAGCAGTACTTC. Amino acid sequence: CASSYKGTGGEQYF.

The chain uses TRBV11-2 and TRBJ2-1; a possible D gene is TRBD1 (6 bases). The CDR3 totals 16 residues. Germline lookup yields CDR1 SGHAT and CDR2 FQNNGV. V gave up 4 bases and J gave up 2 bases, with 15 bases separating them. CDR3 residues: CASSSQYGTTYNEQFF. DNA of the CDR3: TGTGCCAGCAGCTCCCAGTACGGGACAACCTACAATGAGCAGTTCTTC.

The chain uses TRBV6-6 and TRBJ2-6; no clear D. This CDR3 comprises 15 residues. The V and J ends lost 4 bases and 0 bases respectively, with 7 bases between them. Germline V CDR1 and CDR2: MNHNY, SVGAGI (reference sequence). This CDR3 reads CASSSLPSGANVLTF. In DNA form, the CDR3 reads TGTGCCAGCAGTTCCCTCCCCTCTGGGGCCAACGTCCTGACTTTC.

This clone has just a few counts. The chain is built from TRBV24-1 and TRBJ2-1; 7 bases align to TRBD1. Trimming took 4 bases from V and 8 from J; bases not matched to a gene: 7. Looked up from germline, CDR1 is KGHDR and CDR2 is SFDVKD. This CDR3 has 14 amino acids. The DNA for the CDR3 is TGTGCCACCAGTGACCTCTCCACAGGGGATGAGCAGTTCTTC. Protein: CATSDLSTGDEQFF.

The rearrangement joins TRBV30 to TRBJ1-6; TRBD1 matches 10 bases. Germline CDR1 reads GTSNPN; CDR2 reads SVGIG (reference sequence). V was clipped by 8 bases and J by 10 bases; unmatched bases: 8. The CDR3 extends over 13 amino acids. The CDR3 reads CAGGTGDRSPLHF. CDR3 nucleotides: TGTGCCGGAGGGACAGGGGATCGATCACCCCTCCACTTT.

The CDR3 DNA follows: TGTGCCAGCAGCTTATTAGGGGGAATAGGCGGGGAGCTGTTTTTT. This sequence encodes CASSLLGGIGGELFF. The chain carries TRBV7-2 and TRBJ2-2, with a tentative D call TRBD1 (6 bases). Germline values: CDR1 SGHTA, CDR2 FQGNSA. This CDR3 region has 15 residues. V gave up 2 bases and J gave up 7 bases, with 14 bases separating them.

The rearrangement uses TRBV5-1 and TRBJ2-7, with 14 bases lining up with TRBD2. From germline, CDR1 is SGHRS and CDR2 YFSETQ. The CDR3 spans 19 residues. The J segment lost 1 base and the V segment lost 0 bases, leaving 9 bases of the junction unmatched. CDR3 residues: CASSLVPGLAGAPSYEQYF. The CDR3 DNA reads as TGCGCCAGCAGCTTGGTCCCGGGACTAGCGGGAGCCCCATCCTACGAGCAGTACTTC.

The chain links TRBV11-1 to TRBJ2-5; TRBD1 aligns across 7 bases. Germline V gene sequence: CDR1 SGHAT, CDR2 FQDESV (reference sequence). V was clipped by 5 bases and J by 1 base; unmatched bases: 4. The CDR3 extends over 14 amino acids. CDR3 DNA: TGTGCCAGCAGCCGCCGGGACAGCCAAGAGACCCAGTACTTC. As protein: CASSRRDSQETQYF.

V gene TRBV19 combines with J gene TRBJ2-4, with 7 bases identical to TRBD1. CDR3 length: 15 residues. CDR1 is LNHDA, CDR2 SQIVND, per germline (reference sequence). The V and J ends lost 4 bases and 4 bases, in that order; junction bases with no gene match: 7. The CDR3 loop reads CASSTRDSLKNIQYF. The CDR3 region has the DNA TGTGCCAGTAGTACCCGGGACAGTTTAAAAAACATTCAGTACTTC. Drawing the rest from reference TRBV19 and TRBJ2-4, the complete variable domain is DGGITQSPKYLFRKEGQNVTLSCEQNLNHDAMYWYRQDPGQGLRLIYYSQIVNDFQKGDIAEGYSVSREKKESFPLTVTSAQKNPTAFYLCASSTRDSLKNIQYFGAGTRLSVL.

This chain connects TRBV24-1 to TRBJ2-3; a possible D gene is TRBD2 (6 bases). Trimming shortened V by 2 bases and J by 2 bases, and 10 bases separated the two germline ends. The CDR3 sequence is 15 residues long. Germline CDR1 and CDR2: KGHDR and SFDVKD. The CDR3 here is CATSDSGSSTDTQYF. The CDR3 DNA reads TGTGCCACCAGTGATTCCGGGAGTTCCACAGATACGCAGTATTTT.

The V call is TRBV29-1, the J call TRBJ2-1; 14 bases are shared with TRBD2. V lost 6 bases and J lost 9; bases outside the gene matches: 7. The length of the CDR3 is 14 residues. The germline V gene has CDR1 SQVTM and CDR2 ANQGSEA. CDR3 in amino acids: CSVPGLAGAGEQFF. Written as DNA, the CDR3 is TGCAGCGTCCCGGGACTAGCGGGAGCTGGTGAGCAGTTCTTC.

The chain uses TRBV4-3 and TRBJ2-5; unclear D gene. The CDR3 has 15 residues. The germline gives CDR1 LGHNA, CDR2 YSLEER. V was cut by 0 bases and J by 1 base, with 9 bases left in between. In DNA form, the CDR3 reads TGCGCCAGCAGCCAAGATGGCCAACGCCAAGAGACCCAGTACTTC. This gives the protein CASSQDGQRQETQYF.

This clone has only one observation. J is TRBJ1-1 and V is TRBV11-2; tentative D call: TRBD1 (5 bases). The CDR3 loop spans 15 amino acids. V was shortened by 0 bases and J by 0 bases, with 8 bases between the two germline ends. CDR1 is SGHAT and CDR2 is FQNNGV in the germline V gene. The CDR3 DNA follows: TGTGCCAGCAGCTTAGATCCAGGGATGAACACTGAAGCTTTCTTT. It specifies CASSLDPGMNTEAFF. Full variable domain (outside the CDR3, taken from reference TRBV11-2 and TRBJ1-1): EAGVAQSPRYKIIEKRQSVAFWCNPISGHATLYWYQQILGQGPKLLIQFQNNGVVDDSQLPKDRFSAERLKGVDSTLKIQPAKLEDSAVYLCASSLDPGMNTEAFFGQGTRLTVV.

This clone was seen only a few times. This chain connects TRBV18 to TRBJ2-7; possibly TRBD2 for D (6 bases). This CDR3 region has 12 residues. Looked up from germline, CDR1 is KGHSH and CDR2 is LQKENI. The V end lost 1 base, the J end lost 6 bases, and 7 bases lay between the germline ends. This CDR3 is CASSPQGGEQYF. CDR3 DNA: TGTGCCAGCTCACCACAGGGAGGCGAGCAGTACTTC.

The chain couples TRBV3-1 (or the pseudogene TRBV3-2) to TRBJ1-6; D is perhaps TRBD1 (6 bases). V lost 7 bases to trimming and J lost 7 bases, with 17 bases between them. The germline V gene encodes CDR1 LGHDT and CDR2 YNNKEL (reference sequence). CDR3 length: 15 amino acids. The CDR3 sequence: CASTRPGQKNSPLHF. Here the CDR3 DNA reads TGTGCCAGCACACGCCCGGGACAAAAAAATTCACCCCTCCACTTT.

This clone was seen a few times. V usage is TRBV16 and J usage is TRBJ2-4, with 7 bases lining up with TRBD2. The CDR3 totals 14 residues. Trimming at V came to 0 bases and at J to 8 bases, leaving 4 bases not matched to a gene. The germline gives CDR1 KGHSY, CDR2 FQNENV. The CDR3 DNA sequence: TGTGCCAGCAGCCAATCCGGGGAGGGAGACATTCAGTACTTC. It translates to CASSQSGEGDIQYF.

The CDR3: CASSRRDRGEAFF. CDR3 coding DNA: TGTGCCAGCAGCCGCCGGGACAGGGGGGAAGCTTTCTTT. This sequence joins TRBV7-8 and TRBJ1-1; the match to TRBD1 covers 11 bases. Per the germline V gene, CDR1 is SGHVS and CDR2 is FQNEAQ. This CDR3 contains 13 residues. V shed 5 bases, J shed 8 bases, and the junction held 4 bases outside the gene matches.

The chain recombines TRBV14 with TRBJ1-4, with 7 bases that match TRBD1. Germline V gene sequence: CDR1 SGHDN, CDR2 FVKESK. This CDR3 comprises 15 residues. V lost 4 bases to trimming and J lost 7 bases; unmatched junction nucleotides: 9. The CDR3 coding sequence is TGTGCCAGCAGCCCCGGGACAGTTCCTGGTGAAAAACTGTTTTTT. This translates into CASSPGTVPGEKLFF.

The rearrangement joins TRBV28 to TRBJ2-7; D possibly corresponds to TRBD1 (5 bases). V gave up 5 bases and J gave up 3 bases, with 8 bases separating them. Germline V gene sequence: CDR1 MDHEN, CDR2 SYDVKM. This CDR3 is 12 amino acids long. As DNA, the CDR3 is TGTGCCAGCAGTGTCCAGGGCTACGAGCAGTACTTC. This gives the protein CASSVQGYEQYF.